The T cell receptor beta chain under discussion was sequenced for a study of T cell repertoires in cytomegalovirus infection. Study overall: A matching HLA type, together with CMV infection, was signaled by public TCR beta signatures.

This clonotype was seen only a few times. What it binds is unknown. Study-level results: Cumulative public TCR beta family frequency identified CMV carriers with the relevant HLA. CMV-specific TCR beta clonotypes restricted by HLA-C dominated the ex vivo response.

The CDR3 is 12 amino acids. Germline V gene lookup returns CDR1 SGHVS and CDR2 FQNEAQ. The ends were cut back, 7 bases at V and 9 bases at J, with 15 bases in the middle. TCRdb used MiXCR to reprocess the reads, holding one entry per CDR3 protein. The sample lists about 920,000 distinct CDR3 sequences; approximately 31% were seen once. The source was cultured CD8+ T cells from PBMCs, collected from culture after CMV antigen stimulation. The TCR was taken from a human donor in good health (CMV status not recorded). Some clones in this sample may be carry-over from other donors' samples. The chain carries TRBV7-8 and TRBJ1-1; D gene unclear. CDR3 sequence reads: CASTFTTTKAFF. CDR3 DNA sequence: TGTGCCAGCACCTTCACGACGACTAAAGCTTTCTTT.